The 10 T cell receptor beta chains below were found in one sample sequenced in a study of shared clonotypes between healthy human individuals. TCRdb's table, derived via immunoSEQ multiplex PCR, lists solely in-frame clones and lacks some. The table records more than 2 million clones, about 95% of them present only once. CD45RO-negative cells were positively selected for CCR7, leaving out terminally differentiated effector memory CD45RA+ cells. The sequencing input was naive CD8+ T cells sorted from blood. The receptors derive from a man aged 18 to 35 in good health.

The genes are TRBV27 and TRBJ2-7; 13 bases match TRBD2. The CDR3 contains 18 residues. Germline CDR1 and CDR2: MNHEY and SMNVEV (reference sequence). V dropped 4 bases and J dropped 4; count of bases not matched to a gene: 13. The CDR3 DNA reads TGTGCCAGCAGTTCCCGCGGACTAGCGGGAGAGGACTGGTACGAGCAGTACTTC. It yields the protein CASSSRGLAGEDWYEQYF.

The chain couples TRBV7-3 to TRBJ1-6; the match to TRBD1 covers 8 bases. Per germline, CDR1 SGHTA and CDR2 FQGTGA. The CDR3 contains 14 residues. V lost 6 bases and J lost 7; bases outside the gene matches: 5. The CDR3 nucleotides are TGTGCCAGCAGATCGACAGGGGAAAATTCACCCCTCCACTTT. Its protein product is CASRSTGENSPLHF.

V and J are TRBV6-1 and TRBJ2-5, with D maybe TRBD1 (6 bases). V lost 7 bases and J 2 bases, leaving 14 bases between the germline ends. From germline, CDR1 is MNHNS and CDR2 SASEGT. This CDR3 is 14 amino acids long. The CDR3 sequence: CASTEGTIQETQYF. The CDR3 nucleotides read TGTGCCAGCACCGAGGGGACAATACAAGAGACCCAGTACTTC.

Written as DNA, the CDR3 is TGCAGCGTTGAAGGAAGGGCAGGGGATGGCTACGAGCAGTACTTC. Translating gives CSVEGRAGDGYEQYF. The chain recombines TRBV29-1 with TRBJ2-7, with TRBD1 as a possible D gene (6 bases). The CDR3 totals 15 residues. Germline V gene lookup returns CDR1 SQVTM and CDR2 ANQGSEA. V lost 1 base and J lost 3, with 16 bases in between.

The chain links TRBV30 to TRBJ2-3; 11 bases map to TRBD2. The CDR3 runs 17 residues. V lost 0 bases, J lost 1 base, and 6 bases stayed unmatched. The germline V gene encodes CDR1 GTSNPN and CDR2 SVGIG (reference sequence). CDR3: CAWSVGSGGEGTDTQYF. CDR3 sequence (DNA): TGTGCCTGGAGTGTCGGTAGCGGGGGGGAAGGCACAGATACGCAGTATTTT.

V usage is TRBV5-6 and J usage is TRBJ2-3; 8 bases are a match to TRBD2. CDR1 is SGHDT, CDR2 YYEEEE, per germline. The length of the CDR3 is 16 residues. The trim removed 4 bases at V and 4 bases at J, leaving 11 bases unmatched. The CDR3 region is CASSPLPGLEADTQYF. For the CDR3, the DNA is TGTGCCAGCAGCCCCCTACCGGGACTAGAGGCAGATACGCAGTATTTT.

The genes are TRBV19 and TRBJ1-1; 7 bases align to TRBD1. Germline-derived CDR1 and CDR2 are LNHDA and SQIVND (reference sequence). After removal of 7 bases from V and 4 bases from J, the junction contained 9 bases not matched to a gene. The CDR3 runs to 14 residues. The CDR3 here is CASTIDRDGTEAFF. The CDR3 DNA follows: TGTGCCAGTACTATCGACAGGGATGGCACTGAAGCTTTCTTT.

The chain combines TRBV5-6 with TRBJ1-1; D not resolved. Germline loops: CDR1 SGHDT, CDR2 YYEEEE. The CDR3 consists of 14 residues. Trimming stripped 2 bases from V and 4 bases from J, with 12 bases between. The CDR3 DNA is TGTGCCAGCAGCTTACGGGGAGCGGGCACTGAAGCTTTCTTT. It translates to CASSLRGAGTEAFF.

The V and J genes are TRBV6-5 and TRBJ2-7, with 7 bases identical to TRBD1. In germline, CDR1 is MNHEY, CDR2 SVGAGI. The J segment lost 3 bases and the V segment lost 9 bases, leaving 8 bases of the junction unmatched. This CDR3 is built from 13 residues. The CDR3 region has the DNA TGTGCCAGTGGGAAGGGACAGCTCTACGAGCAGTACTTC. Protein sequence: CASGKGQLYEQYF.

This chain connects TRBV9 to TRBJ2-3; no definite D call. The CDR3 runs to 15 residues. Germline CDR1 and CDR2: SGDLS and YYNGEE. V lost 2 bases and J 5 bases, leaving 15 bases between the germline ends. CDR3 in DNA: TGTGCCAGCAGCGTCCGACTTGCCCCGGAAGATACGCAGTATTTT. It translates to CASSVRLAPEDTQYF.